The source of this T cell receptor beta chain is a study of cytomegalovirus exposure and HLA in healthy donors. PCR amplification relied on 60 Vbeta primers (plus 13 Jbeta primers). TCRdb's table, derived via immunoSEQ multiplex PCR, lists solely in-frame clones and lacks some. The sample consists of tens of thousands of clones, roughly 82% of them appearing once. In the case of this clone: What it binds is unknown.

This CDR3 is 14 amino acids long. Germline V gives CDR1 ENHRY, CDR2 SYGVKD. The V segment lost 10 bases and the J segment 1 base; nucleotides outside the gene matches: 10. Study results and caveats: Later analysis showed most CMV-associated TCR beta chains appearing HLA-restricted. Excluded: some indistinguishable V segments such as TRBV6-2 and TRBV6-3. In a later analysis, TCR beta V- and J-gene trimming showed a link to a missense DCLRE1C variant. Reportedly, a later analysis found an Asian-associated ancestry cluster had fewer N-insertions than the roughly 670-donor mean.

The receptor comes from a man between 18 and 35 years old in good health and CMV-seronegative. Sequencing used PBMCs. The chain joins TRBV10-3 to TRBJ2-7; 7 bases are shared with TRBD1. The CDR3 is CATSPGQTSYEQYF. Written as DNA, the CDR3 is TGTGCCACCTCCCCGGGACAGACGTCCTACGAGCAGTACTTC.